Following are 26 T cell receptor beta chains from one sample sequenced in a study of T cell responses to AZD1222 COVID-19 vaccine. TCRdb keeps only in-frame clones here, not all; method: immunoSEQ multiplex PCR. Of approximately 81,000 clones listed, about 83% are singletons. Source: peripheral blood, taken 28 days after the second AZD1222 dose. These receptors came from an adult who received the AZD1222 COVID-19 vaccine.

The CDR3 DNA reads as TGCAGCGTTGAGAGGGTTTCTGGCTACACCTTC. Its protein product is CSVERVSGYTF. The gene calls are TRBV29-1 and TRBJ1-2; the D is unclear. CDR3 length equals 11 residues. Germline V gives CDR1 SQVTM, CDR2 ANQGSEA. The V end lost 3 bases, the J end lost 7 bases, and 9 bases lay between the germline ends.

CDR3 residues: CASRAVTNRTPYNEQFF. In DNA, the CDR3 is TGTGCCAGCAGAGCCGTGACGAACAGGACCCCCTACAATGAGCAGTTCTTC. The chain is built from TRBV6-4 and TRBJ2-1; D is possibly TRBD1 (5 bases). The CDR3 is 17 amino acids. From germline, CDR1 is MRHNA and CDR2 SNTAGT. Trimming pared 6 bases from V and 2 bases from J, leaving 20 bases between.

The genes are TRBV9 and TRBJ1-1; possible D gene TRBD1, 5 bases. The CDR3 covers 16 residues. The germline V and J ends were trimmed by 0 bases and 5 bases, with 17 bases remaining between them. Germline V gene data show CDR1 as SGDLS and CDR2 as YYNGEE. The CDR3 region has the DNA TGTGCCAGCAGCGTAGGTTTCCCGGCAGGGCAAACTGAAGCTTTCTTT. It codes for CASSVGFPAGQTEAFF.

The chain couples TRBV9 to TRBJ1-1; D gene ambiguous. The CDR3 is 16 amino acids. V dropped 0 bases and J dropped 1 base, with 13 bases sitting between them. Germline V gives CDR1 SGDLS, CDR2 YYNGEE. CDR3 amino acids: CASSVGEGRPNTEAFF. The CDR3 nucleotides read TGTGCCAGCAGCGTAGGCGAAGGCAGGCCGAACACTGAAGCTTTCTTT.

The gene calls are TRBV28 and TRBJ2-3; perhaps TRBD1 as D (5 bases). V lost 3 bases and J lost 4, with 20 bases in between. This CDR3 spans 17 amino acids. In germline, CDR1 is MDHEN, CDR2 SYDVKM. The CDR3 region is CASSLPPQGVGADTQYF. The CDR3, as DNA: TGTGCCAGCAGTTTGCCTCCTCAGGGCGTCGGCGCAGATACGCAGTATTTT.

CDR3 protein: CASSFGWSGNSYEQYF. As DNA, the CDR3 is TGTGCCAGCAGTTTTGGATGGTCCGGGAACTCCTACGAGCAGTACTTC. This chain joins TRBV28 and TRBJ2-7, with D perhaps matching TRBD2 (5 bases). Trimming cost V 3 bases and J 0 bases, with 15 bases left between them. Looked up from germline, CDR1 is MDHEN and CDR2 is SYDVKM. The CDR3 contains 16 residues. The full variable domain, rest sourced from reference TRBV28 and TRBJ2-7, is DVKVTQSSRYLVKRTGEKVFLECVQDMDHENMFWYRQDPGLGLRLIYFSYDVKMKEKGDIPEGYSVSREKKERFSLILESASTNQTSMYLCASSFGWSGNSYEQYFGPGTRLTVT.

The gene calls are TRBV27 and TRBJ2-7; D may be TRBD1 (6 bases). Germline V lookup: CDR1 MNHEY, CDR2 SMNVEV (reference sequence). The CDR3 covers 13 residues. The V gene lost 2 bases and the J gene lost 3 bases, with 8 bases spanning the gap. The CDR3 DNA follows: TGTGCCAGCAGTTTAGGGGGCAGCTACGAGCAGTACTTC. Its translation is CASSLGGSYEQYF.

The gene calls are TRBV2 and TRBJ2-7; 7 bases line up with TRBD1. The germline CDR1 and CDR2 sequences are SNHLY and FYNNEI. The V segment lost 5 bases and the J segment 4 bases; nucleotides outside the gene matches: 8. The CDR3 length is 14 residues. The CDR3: CASSRQGNGYEQYF. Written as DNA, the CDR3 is TGTGCCAGCAGTAGACAGGGTAATGGGTACGAGCAGTACTTC.

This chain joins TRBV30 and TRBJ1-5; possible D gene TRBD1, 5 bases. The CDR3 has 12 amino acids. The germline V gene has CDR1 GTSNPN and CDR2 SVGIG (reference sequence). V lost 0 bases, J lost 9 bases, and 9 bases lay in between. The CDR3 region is CAWSVSQGPQHF. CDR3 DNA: TGTGCCTGGAGTGTATCTCAGGGGCCCCAGCATTTT.

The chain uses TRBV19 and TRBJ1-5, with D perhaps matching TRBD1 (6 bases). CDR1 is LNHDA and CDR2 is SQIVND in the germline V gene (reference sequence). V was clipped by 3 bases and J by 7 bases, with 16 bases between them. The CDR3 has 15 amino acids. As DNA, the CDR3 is TGTGCCAGTAGTATGGGACCTCAAGGGGGACAGCCCCAGCATTTT. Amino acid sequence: CASSMGPQGGQPQHF.

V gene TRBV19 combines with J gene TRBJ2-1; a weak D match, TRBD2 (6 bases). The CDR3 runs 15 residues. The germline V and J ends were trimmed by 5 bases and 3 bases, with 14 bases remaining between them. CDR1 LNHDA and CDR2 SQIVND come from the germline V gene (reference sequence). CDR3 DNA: TGTGCCAGTAGTCGAGCGGGCTACCGCTACAATGAGCAGTTCTTC. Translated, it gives CASSRAGYRYNEQFF.

CDR3 bases: TGTGCCAGCAGTTTTAGCCGGAGGAACACTGAAGCTTTCTTT. This sequence encodes CASSFSRRNTEAFF. This chain uses TRBV28 with TRBJ1-1; D not certain. With 3 bases removed from V and 1 base from J, the gap between germline ends came to 9 bases. This CDR3 region has 14 residues. Germline CDR1 reads MDHEN; CDR2 reads SYDVKM.

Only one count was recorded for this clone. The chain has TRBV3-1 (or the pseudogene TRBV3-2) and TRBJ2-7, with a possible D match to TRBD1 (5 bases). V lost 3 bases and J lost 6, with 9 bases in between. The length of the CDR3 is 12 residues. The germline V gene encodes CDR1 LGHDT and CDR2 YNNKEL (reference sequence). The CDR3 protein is CASSHGAVEQYF. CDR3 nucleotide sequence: TGTGCCAGCAGCCATGGGGCGGTCGAGCAGTACTTC.

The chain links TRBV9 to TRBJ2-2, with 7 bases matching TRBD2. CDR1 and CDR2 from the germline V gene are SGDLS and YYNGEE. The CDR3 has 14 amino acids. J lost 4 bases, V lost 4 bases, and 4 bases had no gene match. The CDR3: CASSRDYLTGELFF. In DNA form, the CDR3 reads TGTGCCAGCAGCCGGGACTATCTCACCGGGGAGCTGTTTTTT.

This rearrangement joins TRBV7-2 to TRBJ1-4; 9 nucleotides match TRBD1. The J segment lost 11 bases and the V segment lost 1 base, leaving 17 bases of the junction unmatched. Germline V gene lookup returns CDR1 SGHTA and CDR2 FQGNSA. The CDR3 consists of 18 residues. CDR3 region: CASSLVVGQGRFDGKLFF. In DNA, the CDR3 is TGTGCCAGCAGCTTAGTTGTCGGACAGGGGAGATTCGATGGGAAACTGTTTTTT.

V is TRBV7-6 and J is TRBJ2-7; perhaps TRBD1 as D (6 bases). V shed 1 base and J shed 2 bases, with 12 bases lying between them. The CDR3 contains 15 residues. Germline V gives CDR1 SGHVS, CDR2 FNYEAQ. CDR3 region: CASSLVVRDTYEQYF. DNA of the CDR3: TGTGCCAGCAGCTTAGTGGTCCGGGACACCTACGAGCAGTACTTC.

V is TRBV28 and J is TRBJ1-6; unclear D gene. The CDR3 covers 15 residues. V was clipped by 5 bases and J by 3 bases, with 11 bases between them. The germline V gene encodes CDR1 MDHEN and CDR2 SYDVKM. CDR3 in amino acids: CASSAGVGYNSPLHF. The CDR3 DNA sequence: TGTGCCAGCAGTGCCGGAGTCGGCTATAATTCACCCCTCCACTTT.

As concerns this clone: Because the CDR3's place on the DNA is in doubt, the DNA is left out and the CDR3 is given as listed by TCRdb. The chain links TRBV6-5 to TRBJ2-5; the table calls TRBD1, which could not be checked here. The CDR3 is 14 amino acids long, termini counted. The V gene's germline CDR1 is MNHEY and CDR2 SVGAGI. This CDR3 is CASILDRGRGAQYF.

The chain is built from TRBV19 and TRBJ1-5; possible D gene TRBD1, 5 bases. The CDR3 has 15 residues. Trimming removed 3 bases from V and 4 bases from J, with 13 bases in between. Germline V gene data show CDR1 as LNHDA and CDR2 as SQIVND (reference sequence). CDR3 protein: CASSMEMTVNQPQHF. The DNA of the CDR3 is TGTGCCAGTAGTATGGAAATGACAGTGAATCAGCCCCAGCATTTT.

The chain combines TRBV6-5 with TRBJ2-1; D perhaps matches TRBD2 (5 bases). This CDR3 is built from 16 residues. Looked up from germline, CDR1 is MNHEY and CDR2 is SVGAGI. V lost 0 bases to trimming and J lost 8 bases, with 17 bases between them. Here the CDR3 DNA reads TGTGCCAGCAGTTACTCCCGGACTCTGTTAAGTGATGAGCAGTTCTTC. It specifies CASSYSRTLLSDEQFF.

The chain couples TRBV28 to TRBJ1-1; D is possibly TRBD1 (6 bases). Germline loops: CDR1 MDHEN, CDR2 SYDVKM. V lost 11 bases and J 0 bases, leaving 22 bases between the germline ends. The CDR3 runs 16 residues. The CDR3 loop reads CAATGQGSPMNTEAFF. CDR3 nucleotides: TGTGCCGCAACAGGGCAGGGGAGCCCAATGAACACTGAAGCTTTCTTT.

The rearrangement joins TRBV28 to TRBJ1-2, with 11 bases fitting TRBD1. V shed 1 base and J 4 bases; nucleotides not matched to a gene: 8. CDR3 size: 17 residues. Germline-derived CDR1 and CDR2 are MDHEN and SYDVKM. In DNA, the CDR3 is TGTGCCAGCAGTTTATCGTTCGGGACAGGGGGGATCTATGGCTACACCTTC. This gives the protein CASSLSFGTGGIYGYTF.

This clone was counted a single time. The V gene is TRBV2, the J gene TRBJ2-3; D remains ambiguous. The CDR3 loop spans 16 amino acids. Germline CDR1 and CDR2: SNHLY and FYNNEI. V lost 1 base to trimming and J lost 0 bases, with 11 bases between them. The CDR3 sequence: CASSEEGRGSTDTQYF. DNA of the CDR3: TGTGCCAGCAGTGAAGAGGGCAGAGGAAGCACAGATACGCAGTATTTT.

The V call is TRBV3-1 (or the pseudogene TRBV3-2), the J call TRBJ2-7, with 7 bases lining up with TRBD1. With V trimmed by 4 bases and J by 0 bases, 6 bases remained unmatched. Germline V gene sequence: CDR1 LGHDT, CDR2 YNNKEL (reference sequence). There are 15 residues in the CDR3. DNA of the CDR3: TGTGCCAGCAGCCGCCCACAGGGGTCCTCCTACGAGCAGTACTTC. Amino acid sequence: CASSRPQGSSYEQYF.

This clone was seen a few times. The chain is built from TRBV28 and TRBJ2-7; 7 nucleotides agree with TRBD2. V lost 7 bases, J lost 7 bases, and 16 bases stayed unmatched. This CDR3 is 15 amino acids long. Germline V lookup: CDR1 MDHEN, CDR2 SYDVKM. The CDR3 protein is CASTTKGAGVREQYF. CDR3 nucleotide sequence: TGTGCCAGCACAACCAAAGGGGCGGGAGTGAGGGAGCAGTACTTC.

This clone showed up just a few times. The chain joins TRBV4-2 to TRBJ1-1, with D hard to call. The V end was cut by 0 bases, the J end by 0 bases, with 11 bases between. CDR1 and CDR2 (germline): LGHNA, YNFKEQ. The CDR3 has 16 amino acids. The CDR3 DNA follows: TGTGCCAGCAGCCAAGATCCCCGCAGCATGAACACTGAAGCTTTCTTT. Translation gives CASSQDPRSMNTEAFF.